The text below deals with one T cell receptor (beta chain). Its antigen is still unknown. From the 5' RACE reads, TCRdb called clonotypes with MiXCR, one entry per CDR3 protein. The sample consists of hundreds of thousands of distinct CDR3 sequences, roughly 20% of them appearing once. The sample comes from a study of CD8 T cells in ankylosing spondylitis. The study's findings and limits: Clones linked to disease, bearing a CD8+ phenotype, were relatively rare in peripheral blood. Earlier authors reported some of these motif variants in reactive arthritis synovial fluid and blood.

The CDR3 contains 15 residues. CDR1 and CDR2 from the germline V gene are SGHVS and FNYEAQ. The ends lost 1 base at V and 5 bases at J; junction bases unmatched: 5. The clonotype was recovered from a female donor with ankylosing spondylitis or in good health (not recorded which). The V call is TRBV7-6, the J call TRBJ2-1; TRBD2 matches 7 bases. Material for sequencing was blood, either unsorted or a sorted T cell fraction (not recorded which). The CDR3 nucleotides read TGTGCCAGCAGCTTAGACCCTAGCGGCCACAATGAGCAGTTCTTC. Protein: CASSLDPSGHNEQFF.